This T cell receptor beta chain stems from a study of blood T cell repertoires in COVID-19. Study-level background: The origin of the acute and convalescent COVID-19 samples was the United States, Italy and Spain.

In the original workflow: From reference gene primer amplification, estimates of nucleated cell counts were derived. Profiling relied on immunoSEQ multiplex PCR, and the TCRdb table lists in-frame clones only, not all of them. The D gene and trimming were derived from the DNA, and the V and J assignments and clone size from that table. The sample includes 100,000 to 140,000 clones, 84% of them seen just once. Input material: peripheral blood. The receptor was isolated from a human donor in a cohort sampled during active COVID-19.

DNA for the CDR3: TGCGCCAGCAGCTTGGATCGGACTAGCGGGAGGCCGTGGGCCGGGGAGCTGTTTTTT. This translates into CASSLDRTSGRPWAGELFF. V usage is TRBV5-1 and J usage is TRBJ2-2; 14 bases align to TRBD2. Germline lookup yields CDR1 SGHRS and CDR2 YFSETQ. The length of the CDR3 is 19 residues. With 0 bases clipped from V and 6 bases from J, the junction kept 10 bases outside the gene matches.